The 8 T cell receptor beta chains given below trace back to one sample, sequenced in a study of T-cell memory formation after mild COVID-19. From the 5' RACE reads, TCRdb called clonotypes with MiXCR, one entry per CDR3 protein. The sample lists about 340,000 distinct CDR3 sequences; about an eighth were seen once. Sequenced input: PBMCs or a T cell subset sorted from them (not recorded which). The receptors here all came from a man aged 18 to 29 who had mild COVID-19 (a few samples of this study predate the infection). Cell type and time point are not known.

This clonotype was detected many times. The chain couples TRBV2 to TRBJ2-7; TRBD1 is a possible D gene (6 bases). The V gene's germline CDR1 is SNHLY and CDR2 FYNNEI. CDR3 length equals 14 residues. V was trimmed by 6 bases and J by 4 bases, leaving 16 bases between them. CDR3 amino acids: CASSAWTVRYEQYV. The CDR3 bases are TGTGCCAGCAGCGCCTGGACAGTCCGTTACGAGCAGTACGTC.

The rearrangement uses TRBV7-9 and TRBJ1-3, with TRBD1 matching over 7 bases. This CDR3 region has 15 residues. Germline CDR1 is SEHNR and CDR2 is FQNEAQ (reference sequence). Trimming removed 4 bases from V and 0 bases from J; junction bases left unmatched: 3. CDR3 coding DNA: TGTGCCAGCAGCTCGCCAGGGGGCTCTGGAAACACCATATATTTT. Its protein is CASSSPGGSGNTIYF.

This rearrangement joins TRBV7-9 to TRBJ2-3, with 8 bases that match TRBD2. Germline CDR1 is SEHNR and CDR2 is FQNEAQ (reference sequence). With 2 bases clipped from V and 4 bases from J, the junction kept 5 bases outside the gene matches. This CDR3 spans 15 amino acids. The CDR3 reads CASSLLAGTADTQYF. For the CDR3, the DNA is TGTGCCAGCAGCTTATTAGCGGGGACCGCAGATACGCAGTATTTT.

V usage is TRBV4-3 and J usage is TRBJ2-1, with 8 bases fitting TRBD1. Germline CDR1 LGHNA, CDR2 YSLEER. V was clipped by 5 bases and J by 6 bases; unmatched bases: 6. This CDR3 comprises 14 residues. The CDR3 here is CASSLETGVNEQFF. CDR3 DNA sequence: TGCGCCAGCAGCTTAGAGACAGGGGTCAATGAGCAGTTCTTC.

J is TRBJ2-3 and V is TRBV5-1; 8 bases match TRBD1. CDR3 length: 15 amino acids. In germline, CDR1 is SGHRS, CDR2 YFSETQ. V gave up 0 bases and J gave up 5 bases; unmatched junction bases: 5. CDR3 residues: CASSLDRGWEDTQYF. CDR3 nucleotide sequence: TGCGCCAGCAGCTTGGACAGGGGGTGGGAAGATACGCAGTATTTT.

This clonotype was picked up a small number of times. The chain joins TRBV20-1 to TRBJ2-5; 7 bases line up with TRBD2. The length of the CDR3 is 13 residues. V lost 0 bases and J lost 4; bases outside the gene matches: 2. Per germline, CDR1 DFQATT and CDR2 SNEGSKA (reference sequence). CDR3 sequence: CSARDRGGETQYF. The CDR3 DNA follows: TGCAGTGCTAGAGATCGCGGGGGAGAGACCCAGTACTTC.

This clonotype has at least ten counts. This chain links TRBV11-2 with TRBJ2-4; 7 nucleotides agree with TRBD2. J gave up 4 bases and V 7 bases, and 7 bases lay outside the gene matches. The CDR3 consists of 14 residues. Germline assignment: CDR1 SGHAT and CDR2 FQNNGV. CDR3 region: CASTPWGGKNIQYF. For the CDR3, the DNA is TGTGCCAGCACCCCCTGGGGGGGGAAAAACATTCAGTACTTC.

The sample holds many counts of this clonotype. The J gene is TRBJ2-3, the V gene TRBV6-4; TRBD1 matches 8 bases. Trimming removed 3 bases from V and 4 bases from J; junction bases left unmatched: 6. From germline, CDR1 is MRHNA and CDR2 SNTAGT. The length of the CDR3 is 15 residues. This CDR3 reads CASSEAGGAPDTQYF. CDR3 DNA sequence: TGTGCCAGCAGTGAAGCAGGGGGCGCCCCAGATACGCAGTATTTT.